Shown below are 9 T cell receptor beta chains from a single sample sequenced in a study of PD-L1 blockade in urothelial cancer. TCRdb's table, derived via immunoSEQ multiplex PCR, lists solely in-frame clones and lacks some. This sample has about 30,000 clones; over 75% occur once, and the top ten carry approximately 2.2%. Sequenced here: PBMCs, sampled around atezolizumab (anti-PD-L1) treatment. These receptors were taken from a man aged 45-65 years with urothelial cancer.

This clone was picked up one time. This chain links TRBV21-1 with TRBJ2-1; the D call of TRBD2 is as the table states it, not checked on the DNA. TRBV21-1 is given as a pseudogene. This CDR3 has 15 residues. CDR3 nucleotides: TGTGCCAGCAGCAAAGCAGCGGGAGGCGCATCCAATCAGTTCTTC. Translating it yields CASSKAAGGASNQFF.

CDR3 sequence: CASSTGTSEYNEQFF. The CDR3 coding sequence is TGTGCCAGCAGCACCGGGACTAGCGAATACAATGAGCAGTTCTTC. The gene calls are TRBV7-3 and TRBJ2-1; 10 nucleotides align to TRBD2. The CDR3 is 15 amino acids. Germline V gene sequence: CDR1 SGHTA, CDR2 FQGTGA. The V segment lost 5 bases and the J segment 4 bases; nucleotides outside the gene matches: 5. Combining the CDR3 with reference TRBV7-3 and TRBJ2-1 gives the whole variable domain GAGVSQTPSNKVTEKGKYVELRCDPISGHTALYWYRQSLGQGPEFLIYFQGTGAADDSGLPNDRFFAVRPEGSVSTLKIQRTERGDSAVYLCASSTGTSEYNEQFFGPGTRLTVL.

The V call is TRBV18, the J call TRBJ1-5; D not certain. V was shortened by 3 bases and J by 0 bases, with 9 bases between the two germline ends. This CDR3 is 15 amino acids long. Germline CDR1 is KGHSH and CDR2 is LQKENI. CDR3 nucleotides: TGTGCCAGCTCACCTCAACAAAATAGCAATCAGCCCCAGCATTTT. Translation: CASSPQQNSNQPQHF.

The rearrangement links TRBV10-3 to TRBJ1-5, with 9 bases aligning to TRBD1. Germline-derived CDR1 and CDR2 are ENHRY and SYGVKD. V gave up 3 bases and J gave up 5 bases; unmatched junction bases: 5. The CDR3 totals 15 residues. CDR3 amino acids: CAISDSDRGYQPQHF. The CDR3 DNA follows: TGTGCCATCAGTGATTCGGACAGGGGTTATCAGCCCCAGCATTTT.

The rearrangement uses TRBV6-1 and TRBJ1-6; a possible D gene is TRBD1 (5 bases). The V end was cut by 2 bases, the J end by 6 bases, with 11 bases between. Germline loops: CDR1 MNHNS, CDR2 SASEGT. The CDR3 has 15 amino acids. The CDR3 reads CASSERGTINSPLHF. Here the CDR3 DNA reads TGTGCCAGCAGTGAACGGGGGACGATTAATTCACCCCTCCACTTT.

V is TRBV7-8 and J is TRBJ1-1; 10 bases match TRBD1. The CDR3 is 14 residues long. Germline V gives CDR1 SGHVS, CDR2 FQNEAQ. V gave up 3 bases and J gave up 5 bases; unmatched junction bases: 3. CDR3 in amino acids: CASSLGTGETEAFF. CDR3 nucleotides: TGTGCCAGCAGCTTGGGGACAGGGGAGACTGAAGCTTTCTTT. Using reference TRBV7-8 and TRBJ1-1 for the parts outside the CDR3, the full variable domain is GAGVSQSPRYKVAKRGQDVALRCDPISGHVSLFWYQQALGQGPEFLTYFQNEAQLDKSGLPSDRFFAERPEGSVSTLKIQRTQQEDSAVYLCASSLGTGETEAFFGQGTRLTVV.

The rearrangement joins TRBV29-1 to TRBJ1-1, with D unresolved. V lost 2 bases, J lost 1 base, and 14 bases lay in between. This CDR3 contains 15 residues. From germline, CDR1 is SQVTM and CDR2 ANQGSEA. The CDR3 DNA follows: TGCAGCGTTGAACTCGCGCCGGGGAAGAACACTGAAGCTTTCTTT. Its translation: CSVELAPGKNTEAFF.

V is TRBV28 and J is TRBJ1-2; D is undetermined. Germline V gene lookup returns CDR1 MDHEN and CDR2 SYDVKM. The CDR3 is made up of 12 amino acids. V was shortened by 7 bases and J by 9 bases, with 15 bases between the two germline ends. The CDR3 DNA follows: TGTGCCAGCACCTCCTCCCAGACTCGCTACACCTTC. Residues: CASTSSQTRYTF.

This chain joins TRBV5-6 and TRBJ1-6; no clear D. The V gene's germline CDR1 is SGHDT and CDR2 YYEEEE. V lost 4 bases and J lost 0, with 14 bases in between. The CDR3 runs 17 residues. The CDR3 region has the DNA TGTGCCAGCAGCCGCACGTCCCGGAGCTCCTATAATTCACCCCTCCACTTT. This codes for CASSRTSRSSYNSPLHF.